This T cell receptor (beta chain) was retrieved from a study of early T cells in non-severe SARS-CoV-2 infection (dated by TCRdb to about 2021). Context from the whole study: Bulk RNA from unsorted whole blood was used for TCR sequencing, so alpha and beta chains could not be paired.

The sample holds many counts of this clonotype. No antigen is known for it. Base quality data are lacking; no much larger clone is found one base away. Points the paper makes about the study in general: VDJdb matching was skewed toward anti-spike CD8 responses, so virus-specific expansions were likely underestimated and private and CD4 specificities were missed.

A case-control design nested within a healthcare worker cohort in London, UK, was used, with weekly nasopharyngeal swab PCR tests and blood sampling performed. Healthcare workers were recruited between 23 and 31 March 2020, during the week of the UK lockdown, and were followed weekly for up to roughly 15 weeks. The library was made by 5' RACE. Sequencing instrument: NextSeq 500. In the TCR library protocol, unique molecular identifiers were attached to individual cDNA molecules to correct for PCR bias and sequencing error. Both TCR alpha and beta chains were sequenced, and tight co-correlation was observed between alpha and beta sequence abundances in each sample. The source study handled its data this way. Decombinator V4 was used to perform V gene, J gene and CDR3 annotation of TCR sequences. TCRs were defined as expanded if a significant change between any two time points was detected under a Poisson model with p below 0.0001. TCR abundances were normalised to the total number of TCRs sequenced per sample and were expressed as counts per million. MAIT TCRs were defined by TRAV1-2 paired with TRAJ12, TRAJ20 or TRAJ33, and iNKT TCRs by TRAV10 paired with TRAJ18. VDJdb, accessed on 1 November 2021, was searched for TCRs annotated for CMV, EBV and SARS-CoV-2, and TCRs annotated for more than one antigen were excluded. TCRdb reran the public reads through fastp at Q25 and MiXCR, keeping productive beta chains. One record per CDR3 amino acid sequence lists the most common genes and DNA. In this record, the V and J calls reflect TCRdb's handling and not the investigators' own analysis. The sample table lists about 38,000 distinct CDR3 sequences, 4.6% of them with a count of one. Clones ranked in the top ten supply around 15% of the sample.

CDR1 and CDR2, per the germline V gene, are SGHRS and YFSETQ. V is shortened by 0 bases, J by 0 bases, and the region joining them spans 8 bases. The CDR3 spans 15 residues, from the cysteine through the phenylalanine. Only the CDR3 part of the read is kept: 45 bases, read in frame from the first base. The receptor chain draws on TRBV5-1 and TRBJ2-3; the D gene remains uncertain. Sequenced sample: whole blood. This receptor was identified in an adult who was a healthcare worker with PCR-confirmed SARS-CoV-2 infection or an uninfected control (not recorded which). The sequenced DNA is TGCGCCAGCAGCTTGGACAGTACTAGCACAGATACGCAGTATTTT. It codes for CASSLDSTSTDTQYF.